Listed below are T cell receptor beta chains from one sample, sequenced in a study of T cells after yellow fever vaccination. In TCRdb, the 5' RACE reads were re-called with MiXCR into one record per CDR3 protein. In the table there are some 400,000 distinct CDR3 sequences, approximately 19% of which are singletons. The sequences come from PBMCs, collected before the yellow fever booster vaccination. These receptors were obtained from a man aged 18 to 30 who received the YFV17D yellow fever vaccine. Both conserved end residues are trimmed from each CDR3.

j_gene,v_gene,len,CDR3aa
TRBJ2-2,TRBV7-8,11,ASTYGRTGELF
TRBJ2-1,TRBV10-2,11,ASSWRGGGEQF
TRBJ2-1,TRBV29-1,11,SSGKGPGNEQF
TRBJ1-1,TRBV5-1,11,ASSLGQGNEAF
TRBJ1-4,TRBV7-2,15,ASSLATTQGLNEKLF
TRBJ2-4,TRBV14,13,ASSRSTGAKNIQY
TRBJ2-2,TRBV5-4,13,ASSSREENTGELF
TRBJ1-2,TRBV7-8,15,ASSFLQAQAGGYGYT
TRBJ2-1,TRBV12-3/TRBV12-4,10,ASSPEGDEQF
TRBJ2-1,TRBV20-1,12,SASKAGGYNEQF
TRBJ1-5,TRBV7-9,10,ASSYRDQPQH
TRBJ2-3,TRBV30,12,AWRRRGGLDTQY
TRBJ1-5,TRBV4-1,15,ASSQDPGQGTNQPQH
TRBJ2-3,TRBV7-2,13,ASSFFSGGPDTQY